This T cell receptor (beta chain) is drawn from a study of blood T cells in healthy people across ages. General study results and limits: Compared with aged donors, long-lived donors showed fewer expanded clones, suggesting selection. Roughly linearly, TCR beta diversity per million T cells fell as age increased.

V lost 5 bases to trimming and J lost 4 bases, with 17 bases between them. The CDR3 runs 15 residues. Next came a second PCR, run for roughly 7 to 12 cycles, which used a sample-barcoded 5' primer along with a J-beta primer mix. The template-switch adaptor was a 5' adaptor with 12 random nucleotides. It tagged each cDNA molecule. A single record per CDR3 protein comes from TCRdb applying MiXCR to the 5' RACE reads. Seen here are about 750,000 distinct CDR3 sequences, about 55% observed once, and the top ten hold roughly 37%. This clonotype was detected only a few times. Antigen: not known. The V call is TRBV12-3 or TRBV12-4, the J call TRBJ1-2; no definite D call. The sequence came from an elderly man in good health. The sample comprised blood. The CDR3 DNA follows: TGTGCCAGCAGTCCTCGGGGAGGAGTTACCTATGGCTACACCTTC. Amino acid sequence: CASSPRGGVTYGYTF.